In its sample, the clone carrying this TCR beta chain was seen a few times. This entry comes from a study of blood T cell repertoires in COVID-19. As for the study in general: COVID-19 samples collected from the United States, Italy and Spain covered acute and convalescent phases. In each case, the material was cDNA or gDNA derived from T cells, B-cell-depleted T cells, or PBMCs.

This CDR3 is 15 amino acids long. Germline CDR1 GTSNPN, CDR2 SVGIG (reference sequence). J lost 8 bases, V lost 0 bases, and 8 bases had no gene match. Original analysis: From reference gene primer amplification, estimates of nucleated cell counts were derived. Assay: immunoSEQ multiplex PCR; the TCRdb copy retains only in-frame clones and omits some. That table gives V, J and clone size, and the DNA gave D and trimming. The profile covers 13,000 to 15,000 clones, with approximately 92% appearing a single time and 7.5% to 8.5% taken by the ten largest. The rearrangement uses TRBV30 and TRBJ1-2, with TRBD1 matching over 11 bases. The source is a human donor with active COVID-19. The donor label of this sample is uncertain. The material sequenced was peripheral blood. CDR3 DNA: TGTGCCTGGAGTGTATGGACAGGGGGCGCAGGGGGCTACACCTTC. Translating it yields CAWSVWTGGAGGYTF. The complete variable domain, with remaining parts taken from reference TRBV30 and TRBJ1-2, reads SQTIHQWPATLVQPVGSPLSLECTVEGTSNPNLYWYRQAAGRGLQLLFYSVGIGQISSEVPQNLSASRPQDRQFILSSKKLLLSDSGFYLCAWSVWTGGAGGYTFGSGTRLTVV.